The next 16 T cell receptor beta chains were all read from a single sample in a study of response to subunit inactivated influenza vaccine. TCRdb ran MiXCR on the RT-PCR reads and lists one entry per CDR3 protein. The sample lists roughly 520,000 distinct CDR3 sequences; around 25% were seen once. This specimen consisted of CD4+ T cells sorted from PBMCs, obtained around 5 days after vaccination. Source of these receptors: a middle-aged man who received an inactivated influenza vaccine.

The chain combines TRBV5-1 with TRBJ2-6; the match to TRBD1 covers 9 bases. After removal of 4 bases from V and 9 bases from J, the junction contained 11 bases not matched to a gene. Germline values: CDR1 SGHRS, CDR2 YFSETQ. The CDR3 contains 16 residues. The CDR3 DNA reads TGCGCCAGCAGCCCAACGCTGGGACAGGGAGGCAACGTCCTGACTTTC. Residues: CASSPTLGQGGNVLTF.

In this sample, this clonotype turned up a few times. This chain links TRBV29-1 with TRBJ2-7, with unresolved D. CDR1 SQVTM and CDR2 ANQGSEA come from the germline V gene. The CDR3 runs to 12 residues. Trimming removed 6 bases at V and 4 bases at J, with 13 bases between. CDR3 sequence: CSVASGFYEQYF. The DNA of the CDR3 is TGCAGCGTGGCTTCGGGTTTTTACGAGCAGTACTTC.

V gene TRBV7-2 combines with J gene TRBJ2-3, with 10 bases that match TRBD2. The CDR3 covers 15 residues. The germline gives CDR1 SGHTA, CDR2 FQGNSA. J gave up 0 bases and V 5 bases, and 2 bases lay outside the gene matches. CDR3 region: CASSQREGSTDTQYF. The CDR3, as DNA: TGTGCCAGCAGCCAGCGGGAGGGTAGCACAGATACGCAGTATTTT.

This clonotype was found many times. The DNA of the CDR3 is TGTGCCAGCAGTCCTAATGGGAATAACTATGGCTACACCTTC. It specifies CASSPNGNNYGYTF. The chain links TRBV27 to TRBJ1-2, with D unresolved. The germline V and J ends were trimmed by 5 bases and 1 base, with 11 bases remaining between them. Germline V gene data show CDR1 as MNHEY and CDR2 as SMNVEV (reference sequence). The CDR3 consists of 14 residues.

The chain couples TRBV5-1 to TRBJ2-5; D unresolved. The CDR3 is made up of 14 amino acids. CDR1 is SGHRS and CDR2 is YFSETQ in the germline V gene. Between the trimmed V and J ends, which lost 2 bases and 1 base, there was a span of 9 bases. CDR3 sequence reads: CASSFSRIQETQYF. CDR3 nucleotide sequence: TGCGCCAGCAGCTTCTCCAGGATCCAAGAGACCCAGTACTTC.

The CDR3 nucleotides read TGTGCCATGGCAGGAGCGGATGGTGCAGATACGCAGTATTTT. Translating gives CAMAGADGADTQYF. The rearrangement links TRBV10-3 to TRBJ2-3; maybe TRBD2 (5 bases). Trimming removed 9 bases from V and 4 bases from J, with 17 bases in between. Looked up from germline, CDR1 is ENHRY and CDR2 is SYGVKD. The CDR3 totals 14 residues.

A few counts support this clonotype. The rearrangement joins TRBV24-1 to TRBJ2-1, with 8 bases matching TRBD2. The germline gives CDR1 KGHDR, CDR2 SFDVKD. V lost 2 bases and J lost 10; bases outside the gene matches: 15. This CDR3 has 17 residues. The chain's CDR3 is CATSDSTAGGLPREQFF. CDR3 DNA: TGTGCCACCAGTGATTCCACTGCGGGAGGTTTACCAAGGGAGCAGTTCTTC.

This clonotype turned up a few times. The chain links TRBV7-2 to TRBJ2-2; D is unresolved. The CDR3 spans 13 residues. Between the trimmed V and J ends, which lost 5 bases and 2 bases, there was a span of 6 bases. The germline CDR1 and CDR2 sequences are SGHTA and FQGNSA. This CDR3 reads CASSHQNTGELFF. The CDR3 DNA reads TGTGCCAGCAGCCATCAAAACACCGGGGAGCTGTTTTTT.

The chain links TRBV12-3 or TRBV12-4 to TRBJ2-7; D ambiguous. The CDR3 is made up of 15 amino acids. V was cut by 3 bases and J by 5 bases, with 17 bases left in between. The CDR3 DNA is TGTGCCAGCAGTTTGAAGAGGAAGGGTAGTAACGAGCAGTACTTC. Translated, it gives CASSLKRKGSNEQYF.

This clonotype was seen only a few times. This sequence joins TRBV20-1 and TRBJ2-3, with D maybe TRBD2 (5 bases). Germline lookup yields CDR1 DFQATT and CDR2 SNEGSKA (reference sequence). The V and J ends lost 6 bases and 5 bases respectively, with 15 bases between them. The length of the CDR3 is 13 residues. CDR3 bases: TGCAGTGCCCGGACTCGCCTTATAGATACGCAGTATTTT. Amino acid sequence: CSARTRLIDTQYF.

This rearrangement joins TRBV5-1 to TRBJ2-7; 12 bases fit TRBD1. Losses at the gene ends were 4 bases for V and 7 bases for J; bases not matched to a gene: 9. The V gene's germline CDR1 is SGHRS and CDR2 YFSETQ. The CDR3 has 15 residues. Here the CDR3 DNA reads TGCGCCAGCAGCGCGACCGGGACAGGGGGCCGGGAGCAGTACTTC. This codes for CASSATGTGGREQYF. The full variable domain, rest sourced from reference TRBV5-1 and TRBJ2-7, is KAGVTQTPRYLIKTRGQQVTLSCSPISGHRSVSWYQQTPGQGLQFLFEYFSETQRNKGNFPGRFSGRQFSNSRSEMNVSTLELGDSALYLCASSATGTGGREQYFGPGTRLTVT.

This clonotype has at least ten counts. CDR3 nucleotide sequence: TGTGCCAGCAGCCCAGGGGGGAATGAGCAGTTCTTC. Encoded protein: CASSPGGNEQFF. The rearrangement joins TRBV14 to TRBJ2-1; maybe TRBD1 (7 bases). The ends were cut back, 4 bases at V and 7 bases at J, with 8 bases in the middle. Per germline, CDR1 SGHDN and CDR2 FVKESK. This CDR3 spans 12 amino acids.

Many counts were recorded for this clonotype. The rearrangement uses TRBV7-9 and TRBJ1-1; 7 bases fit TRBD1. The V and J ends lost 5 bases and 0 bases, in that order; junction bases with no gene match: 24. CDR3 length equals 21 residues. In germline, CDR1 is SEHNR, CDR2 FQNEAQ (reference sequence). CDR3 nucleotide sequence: TGTGCCAGCAGCCGTACACTCATAGGCCGGGACAGATATCGAATGAACACTGAAGCTTTCTTT. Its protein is CASSRTLIGRDRYRMNTEAFF.

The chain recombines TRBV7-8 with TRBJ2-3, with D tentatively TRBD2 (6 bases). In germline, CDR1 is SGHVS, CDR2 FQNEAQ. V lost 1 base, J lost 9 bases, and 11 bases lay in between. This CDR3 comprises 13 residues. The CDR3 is CASSLGSSGTQYF. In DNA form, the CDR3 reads TGTGCCAGCAGCTTAGGGTCCAGCGGGACGCAGTATTTT.

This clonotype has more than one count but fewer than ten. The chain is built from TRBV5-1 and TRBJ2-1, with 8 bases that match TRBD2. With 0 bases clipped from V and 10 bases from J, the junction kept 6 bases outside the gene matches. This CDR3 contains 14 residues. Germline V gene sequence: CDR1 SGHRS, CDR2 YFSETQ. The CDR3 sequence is CASSLVPGGQEQFF. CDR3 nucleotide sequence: TGCGCCAGCAGCTTGGTTCCGGGAGGGCAGGAGCAGTTCTTC. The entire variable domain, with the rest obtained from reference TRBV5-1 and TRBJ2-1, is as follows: KAGVTQTPRYLIKTRGQQVTLSCSPISGHRSVSWYQQTPGQGLQFLFEYFSETQRNKGNFPGRFSGRQFSNSRSEMNVSTLELGDSALYLCASSLVPGGQEQFFGPGTRLTVL.

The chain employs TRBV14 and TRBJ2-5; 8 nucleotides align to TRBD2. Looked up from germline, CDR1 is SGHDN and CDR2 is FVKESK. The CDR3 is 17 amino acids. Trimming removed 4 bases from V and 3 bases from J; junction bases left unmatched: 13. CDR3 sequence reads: CASSPYPQRELKETQYF. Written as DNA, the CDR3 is TGTGCCAGCAGCCCCTACCCCCAGCGGGAGTTGAAAGAGACCCAGTACTTC.